A single sample gave rise to the 10 T cell receptor beta chains below, sequenced in a study of cytomegalovirus exposure and HLA in healthy donors (dated by TCRdb to 2015 to 2018). Receptor amplification or capture employed the immunoSEQ multiplex PCR assay. For the multiplex PCR, a mixture combining 60 forward primers for TCR Vbeta segments and 13 reverse primers for TCR Jbeta segments was used. Not all clones reach the TCRdb copy of this immuneACCESS table, which keeps in-frame sequences only. Checked studies attribute under half of the gap to unresolved V genes and leave the rest unexplained. This sample comprises about 94,000 clones, over 50% of them detected only once. 3.9% of the sample rests with the top ten. The sequenced sample consisted of PBMCs. These receptors were obtained from a man aged 25 to 45 in good health and CMV-seronegative.

The chain couples TRBV7-6 to TRBJ2-3; 9 bases fit TRBD1. CDR3 size: 14 residues. The J segment lost 3 bases and the V segment lost 6 bases, leaving 4 bases of the junction unmatched. Germline loops: CDR1 SGHVS, CDR2 FNYEAQ. This chain's CDR3 is CASRKTGGTDTQYF. CDR3 in DNA: TGTGCCAGCAGAAAGACAGGGGGAACAGATACGCAGTATTTT. The full variable domain, completed using reference TRBV7-6 and TRBJ2-3, is GAGVSQSPRYKVTKRGQDVALRCDPISGHVSLYWYRQALGQGPEFLTYFNYEAQQDKSGLPNDRFSAERPEGSISTLTIQRTEQRDSAMYRCASRKTGGTDTQYFGPGTRLTVL.

The chain is built from TRBV4-1 and TRBJ1-5; D is unclear. The germline V and J ends were trimmed by 1 base and 5 bases, with 9 bases remaining between them. The CDR3 length is 14 residues. Per germline, CDR1 MGHRA and CDR2 YSYEKL. The CDR3 sequence: CASSQVGRYQPQHF. The CDR3 region has the DNA TGCGCCAGCAGCCAAGTGGGGAGGTATCAGCCCCAGCATTTT.

A note on this clone: Mismatch with germline at one junction end may stem from a read error. The V and J genes are TRBV7-9 and TRBJ2-5; 7 positions agree with TRBD2. CDR1 SEHNR and CDR2 FQNEAQ come from the germline V gene (reference sequence). CDR3 length: 13 amino acids. The CDR3 region has the DNA TGTTCCAGCAGCTTTTGGGGGGGGGAGACCCAGTACTTC. Translated, it gives CSSSFWGGETQYF.

V is TRBV6-6 and J is TRBJ2-4, with a tentative D call TRBD1 (7 bases). CDR3 length equals 12 residues. The V and J ends lost 5 bases and 10 bases respectively, with 12 bases between them. The germline V gene has CDR1 MNHNY and CDR2 SVGAGI (reference sequence). The CDR3 here is CASSGGTEIQYF. CDR3 DNA sequence: TGTGCCAGCAGTGGCGGGACAGAGATTCAGTACTTC.

The chain recombines TRBV4-2 with TRBJ2-1; TRBD2 matches at 13 bases. Germline V gives CDR1 LGHNA, CDR2 YNFKEQ. The junction had 6 bases not matched to a gene; V was cut back by 4 bases and J by 9 bases. CDR3 size: 15 residues. The CDR3 DNA reads as TGTGCCAGCAGCCCCTTACTAGCGGGAGGGGGTGAGCAGTTCTTC. Translated: CASSPLLAGGGEQFF.

V and J are TRBV7-8 and TRBJ2-1; 9 bases are a match to TRBD2. The CDR3 is 15 amino acids. V shed 3 bases and J 0 bases; nucleotides not matched to a gene: 0. Germline CDR1 and CDR2: SGHVS and FQNEAQ. CDR3 amino acids: CASSFSGSSYNEQFF. The CDR3 coding sequence is TGTGCCAGCAGCTTTAGCGGGAGCTCCTACAATGAGCAGTTCTTC.

The chain recombines TRBV27 with TRBJ2-3; TRBD2 aligns across 7 bases. J lost 6 bases, V lost 6 bases, and 6 bases had no gene match. CDR3 size: 13 residues. Germline CDR1 is MNHEY and CDR2 is SMNVEV (reference sequence). The DNA of the CDR3 is TGTGCCAGCAGCGGAACTAGCGTCGATACGCAGTATTTT. It codes for CASSGTSVDTQYF.

As regards this clone: This could be a read error, since a much larger clone is one nucleotide away. This sequence joins TRBV7-9 and TRBJ2-7, with 9 bases matching TRBD2. This CDR3 is 17 amino acids long. Germline CDR1 reads SEHNR; CDR2 reads FQNEAQ (reference sequence). CDR3 loop: CSSSPPLAGEGSYEQYF. The CDR3 region has the DNA TGTTCCAGCAGCCCACCCTTAGCGGGGGAGGGCTCCTACGAGCAGTACTTC.

The rearrangement joins TRBV14 to TRBJ2-5, with TRBD2 matching 9 bases. This CDR3 has 15 amino acids. J gave up 5 bases and V 3 bases, and 7 bases lay outside the gene matches. Germline assignment: CDR1 SGHDN and CDR2 FVKESK. This CDR3 is CASSQDLAGWETQYF. The CDR3 DNA follows: TGTGCCAGCAGCCAGGACCTAGCGGGATGGGAGACCCAGTACTTC.

This clone was observed a handful of times. DNA for the CDR3: TGCAGCGCGAGACTAGCGGGTCCCTCTGGGGCCAACGTCCTGACTTTC. Its translation is CSARLAGPSGANVLTF. V and J are TRBV29-1 and TRBJ2-6; 10 positions match TRBD2. CDR1 is SQVTM and CDR2 is ANQGSEA in the germline V gene. The junction had 6 bases not matched to a gene; V was cut back by 7 bases and J by 0 bases. The CDR3 consists of 16 residues.